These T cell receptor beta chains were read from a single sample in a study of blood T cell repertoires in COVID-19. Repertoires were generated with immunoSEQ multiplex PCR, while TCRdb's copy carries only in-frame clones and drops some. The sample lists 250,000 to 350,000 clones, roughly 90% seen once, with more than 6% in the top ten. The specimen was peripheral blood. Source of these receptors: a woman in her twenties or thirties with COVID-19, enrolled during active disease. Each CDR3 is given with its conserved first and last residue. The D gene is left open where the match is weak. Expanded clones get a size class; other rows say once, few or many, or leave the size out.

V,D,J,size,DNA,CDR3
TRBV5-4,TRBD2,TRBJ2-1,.,TGTGCCAGCAGCTTGATACTAGCGGGGGCAAATGAGCAGTTCTTC,CASSLILAGANEQFF
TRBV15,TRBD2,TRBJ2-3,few,TGTGCCACCAGCCCAGGAACTAGCGGAGGCACAGATACGCAGTATTTT,CATSPGTSGGTDTQYF
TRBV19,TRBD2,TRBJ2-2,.,TGTGCCAGTAGGTCGCCGGGACTAGCGGGAGACGGGAACACCGGGGAGCTGTTTTTT,CASRSPGLAGDGNTGELFF
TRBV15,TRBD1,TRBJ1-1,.,TGTGCCACCAGCAGAGATTATGGTACAGGGGGCTTGTCTGAAGCTTTCTTT,CATSRDYGTGGLSEAFF
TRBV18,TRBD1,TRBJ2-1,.,TGTGCCAGCTCACCATTTTCGGGACAGGGATTCAATGAGCAGTTCTTC,CASSPFSGQGFNEQFF
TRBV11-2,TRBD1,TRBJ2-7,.,TGTGCCAGCAGCTTACACCCGGGACAGGGATACGAGCAGTACTTC,CASSLHPGQGYEQYF
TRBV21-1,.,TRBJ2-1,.,TGTGCCAGTTCGGGACTAGCGGTACACAATGAGCAGTTCTTC,CASSGLAVHNEQFF
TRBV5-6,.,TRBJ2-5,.,TGTGCCAGCAGCTTTCTGGTCCAGGTGGGAGAGACCCAGTACTTC,CASSFLVQVGETQYF
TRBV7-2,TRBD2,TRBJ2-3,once,TGTGCCAGCAGCGCCCTAGCGGGAGGCGCAGATACGCAGTATTTT,CASSALAGGADTQYF
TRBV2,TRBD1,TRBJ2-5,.,TGTGCCAGCAGCCGCGGGACAGGGAGAGAGACCCAGTACTTC,CASSRGTGRETQYF
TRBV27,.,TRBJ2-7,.,TGTGCCAGCAGTTTTTCCGGGACAAGGTCCACGATTGGGCAGTACTTC,CASSFSGTRSTIGQYF
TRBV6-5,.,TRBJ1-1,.,TGTGCCAGCAAACTGGGGGGAACTGAAGCTTTCTTT,CASKLGGTEAFF
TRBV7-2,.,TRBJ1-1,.,TGTGCCAGCAGCTTAGAAGTAGGAAGGAGCACTGAAGCTTTCTTT,CASSLEVGRSTEAFF
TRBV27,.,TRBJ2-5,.,TGTGCCAGCAGTTCAGGTCGCGAGACCCAGTACTTC,CASSSGRETQYF
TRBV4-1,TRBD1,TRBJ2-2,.,TGCGCCAGCAGCCAAGATGGGACAGCCTCCGGGGAGCTGTTTTTT,CASSQDGTASGELFF
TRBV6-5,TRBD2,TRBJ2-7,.,TGTGCCAGCAGTTATTTAGCGGGAGGGCCTTACGAGCAGTACTTC,CASSYLAGGPYEQYF
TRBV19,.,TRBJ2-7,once,TGTGCCAGTAGTACTTCGGGTTACGAGCAGTACTTC,CASSTSGYEQYF
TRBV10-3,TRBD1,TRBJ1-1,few,TGTGCCATCAGTGAAGGGACAGATGAAGCTTTCTTT,CAISEGTDEAFF
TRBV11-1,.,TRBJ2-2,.,TGTGCCAGCAGCGGAGGGCAGGGTAACACCGGGGAGCTGTTTTTT,CASSGGQGNTGELFF
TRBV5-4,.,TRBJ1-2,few,TGTGCCAGCAGCTTGTGGACACCCCTGGGCTACACCTTC,CASSLWTPLGYTF
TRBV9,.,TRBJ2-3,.,TGTGCCAGCAGCGTAGAGCCGGGAGCGGTAGATACGCAGTATTTT,CASSVEPGAVDTQYF
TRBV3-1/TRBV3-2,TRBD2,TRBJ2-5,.,TGTGCCAGCAGCCTCTGGACTAGCGGTCTTAAGTACTTC,CASSLWTSGLKYF
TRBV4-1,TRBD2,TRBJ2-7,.,TGCGCCAGCAGCCCTGGACTAGCGGGGTACGAGCAGTACTTC,CASSPGLAGYEQYF
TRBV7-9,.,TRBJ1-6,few,TGTGCCAGCAGCCTTAACACCGGGACATCGACTCGGTCACCCCTCCACTTT,CASSLNTGTSTRSPLHF
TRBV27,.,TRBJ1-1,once,TGTGCCAGCAGTTTGCGGGCAGAAGGCACTGAAGCTTTCTTT,CASSLRAEGTEAFF
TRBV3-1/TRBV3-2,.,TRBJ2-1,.,TGTGCCAGCAGCAGCCTTACTAGGTTAAGGGAGCAGTTCTTC,CASSSLTRLREQFF
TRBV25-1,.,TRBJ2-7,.,TGTGCCAGCAGTGAAGATAGGAATCCGGGCTACGAGCAGTACTTC,CASSEDRNPGYEQYF
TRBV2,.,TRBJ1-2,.,TGTGCCAGCAGTTTAAGCGGGGGTCTGGATGGCTACACCTTC,CASSLSGGLDGYTF
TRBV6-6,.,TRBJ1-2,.,TGTGCCAGCAGCGCAGGGAACTATGGCTACACCTTC,CASSAGNYGYTF
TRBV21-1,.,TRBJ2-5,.,TGTGCCAGCATACGGGAGGGCCGGGGAAAGTACCAAGAGACCCAGTACTTC,CASIREGRGKYQETQYF
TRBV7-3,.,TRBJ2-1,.,TGTGCCAGCAGCTCCATTAGCAGCGATGAGCAGTTCTTC,CASSSISSDEQFF
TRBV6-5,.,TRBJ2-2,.,TGTGCCAGCAGTTACTCGAGACTGCACACCGGGGAGCTGTTTTTT,CASSYSRLHTGELFF
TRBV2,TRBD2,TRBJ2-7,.,TGTGCCAGCAAGATTGCCGGGACTAGCGGATACGAGCAGTACTTC,CASKIAGTSGYEQYF
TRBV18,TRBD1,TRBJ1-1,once,TGTGCCAGCTCACCTACGGGGACAGGGCCTACTGGGGGAGCTTTCTTT,CASSPTGTGPTGGAFF
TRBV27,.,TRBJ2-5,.,TGTGCCAGCAGTTTACATGGACAGTATCCCCCAGAGACCCAGTACTTC,CASSLHGQYPPETQYF
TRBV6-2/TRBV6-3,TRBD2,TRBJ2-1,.,TGTGCCAGCAGTTACTCTGCGGGAGGTCCCCACAATGAGCAGTTCTTC,CASSYSAGGPHNEQFF